This record covers a single T cell receptor beta chain. Its antigen remains undetermined. The record has no base qualities; no much larger clone is one base away. Participants in the prospective study were aged roughly 18 to 90 years, lived in some 24 United States geographic areas, and enrolled through a virtual design. In the prospective study, cohorts were assigned on the basis of participant-reported clinical history obtained from a screening survey and a study questionnaire. Exposed participants had been in contact, within 2 weeks of entering the study, with a person who had a PCR-confirmed or clinician-diagnosed case of COVID-19. In the prospective study, whole blood, serum and a nasopharyngeal or oropharyngeal swab were collected from each participant by mobile phlebotomists. Additional blood draws and questionnaires over an approximately two-month period could optionally be provided by prospective study participants. Before DNA extraction, prospective study blood samples were shipped either frozen or at room temperature.

CDR1 and CDR2 are drawn from the germline V gene (reference sequence): SEHNR, FQNEAQ. The CDR3 numbers 14 residues from cysteine through phenylalanine. CDR3 DNA only is kept here, 42 bases in frame from base 1. Trimming takes 2 bases from V and 7 bases from J, and the germline ends sit 14 bases apart. TCRbeta CDR3 regions were amplified from genomic DNA by means of the immunoSEQ Assay, a bias-controlled multiplex PCR. Under the source paper's analysis protocol: Within the assay, amplification of reference gene primers was used to estimate how many nucleated cells each sample contained. To quantify the absolute abundance of each unique TCRbeta CDR3 rearrangement, sequence reads were collapsed and filtered. For each sample, productive Simpson clonality was calculated as the square root of Simpson's diversity index across productive rearrangements. The clones in this table, taken by TCRdb from immuneACCESS, are in-frame only. Not every clone is retained; where verified, under half of the shortfall comes from an unresolved V gene, and the cause of the rest is unknown. Clone size and the V and J calls come from that table; the DNA yielded D and trimming. The sample has nearly 300,000 clones on record, roughly 90% of them singletons. Together, the top ten hold roughly 2.9% of the sample.

The data were taken from a study of blood T cell repertoires in COVID-19 (dated by TCRdb to 2019 to 2021). General notes on the study: Samples from collaborators originated in the United States, Italy and Spain and spanned both the acute and convalescent phases of COVID-19. The material from the prospective study consisted of cDNA or gDNA derived from T cells, B-cell-depleted T cells, or PBMCs. The dataset comprised deeply sampled blood TCRbeta repertoires from subjects exposed to, actively infected with, or recovered from COVID-19. The repertoires were released in a freely available public database meant as a resource for research on the immune response to SARS-CoV-2. Samples came from the ongoing ImmuneRACE study (first 160 participants) plus 1,254 subjects from 6 global collaborators. Sample metadata almost always included a de-identified subject ID, COVID-19 status, age in years and sex. Where HLA class I and class II types were available, the types were taken from metadata supplied by the sample provider, not from assay-based typing.

The research as a whole found: The amount of clinical and demographic metadata varied by source and participant and was provided uncurated.

The rearranged chain carries TRBV7-9 and TRBJ1-1, with the D gene uncertain. The clonotype comes from a woman between 45 and 65 years old who had been exposed to COVID-19. Sequencing input: PBMCs or T cells enriched from blood (not recorded which). The nucleotide sequence is given as TGTGCCAGCAGCTTATCCGGGGAATCTGATGAAGCTTTCTTT. This is translated as CASSLSGESDEAFF.